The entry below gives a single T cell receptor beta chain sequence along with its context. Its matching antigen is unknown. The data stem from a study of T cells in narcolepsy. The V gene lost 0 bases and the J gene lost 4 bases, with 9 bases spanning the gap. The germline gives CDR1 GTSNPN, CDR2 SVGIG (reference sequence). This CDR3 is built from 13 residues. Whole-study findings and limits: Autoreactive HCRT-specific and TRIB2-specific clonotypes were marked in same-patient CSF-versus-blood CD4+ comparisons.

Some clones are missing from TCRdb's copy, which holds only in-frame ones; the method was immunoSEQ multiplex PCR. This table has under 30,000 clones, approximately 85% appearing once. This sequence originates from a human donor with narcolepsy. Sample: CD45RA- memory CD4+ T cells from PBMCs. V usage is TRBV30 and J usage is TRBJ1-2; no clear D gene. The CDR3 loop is CAWSVANGYGYTF. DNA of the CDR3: TGTGCCTGGAGTGTCGCGAATGGCTATGGCTACACCTTC.